What follows are 29 T cell receptor beta chains derived from one specimen sequenced in a study of beta chain features in type 1 diabetes. Reverse transcribing all isolated RNA meant expressed TCRB transcripts were sequenced. Assay: immunoSEQ multiplex PCR; the TCRdb copy retains only in-frame clones and omits some. The data show hundreds of thousands of clones, about 71% seen once. Specimen: naive CD4+ T cells from blood. The receptors originated from a man younger than 45 in good health.

The chain employs TRBV9 and TRBJ2-3; TRBD2 matches 7 bases. Germline trimming cut 0 bases from V and 2 bases from J; bases unmatched to any gene: 6. CDR3 length equals 16 residues. CDR1 is SGDLS and CDR2 is YYNGEE in the germline V gene. DNA for the CDR3: TGTGCCAGCAGCGTAGGGGGGACTATTTCCACAGATACGCAGTATTTT. This translates into CASSVGGTISTDTQYF.

The chain links TRBV30 to TRBJ2-3; D may be TRBD1 (5 bases). Deletions cut 3 bases from V and 1 base from J, with 8 bases between. CDR3 length: 13 amino acids. CDR1 is GTSNPN and CDR2 is SVGIG in the germline V gene (reference sequence). The CDR3 DNA sequence: TGTGCCTGGAGGATACAGGGCACAGATACGCAGTATTTT. Translated: CAWRIQGTDTQYF.

This clone has just one count. The CDR3 loop is CASSSKLAGGPDEQFF. CDR3 nucleotides: TGCGCCAGCAGCTCAAAACTAGCGGGAGGGCCAGATGAGCAGTTCTTC. The chain recombines TRBV5-1 with TRBJ2-1; 13 nucleotides agree with TRBD2. Per the germline V gene, CDR1 is SGHRS and CDR2 is YFSETQ. The CDR3 contains 16 residues. J gave up 8 bases and V 3 bases, and 8 bases lay outside the gene matches. Full variable domain (outside the CDR3, taken from reference TRBV5-1 and TRBJ2-1): KAGVTQTPRYLIKTRGQQVTLSCSPISGHRSVSWYQQTPGQGLQFLFEYFSETQRNKGNFPGRFSGRQFSNSRSEMNVSTLELGDSALYLCASSSKLAGGPDEQFFGPGTRLTVL.

The rearrangement links TRBV2 to TRBJ2-6, with 10 bases that match TRBD1. There are 18 residues in the CDR3. V shed 2 bases and J 0 bases; nucleotides not matched to a gene: 4. Germline V gives CDR1 SNHLY, CDR2 FYNNEI. CDR3 amino acids: CASSEPGQGISGANVLTF. The DNA for the CDR3 is TGTGCCAGCAGTGAACCGGGACAGGGGATCTCTGGGGCCAACGTCCTGACTTTC.

The rearrangement uses TRBV5-1 and TRBJ2-3, with D perhaps matching TRBD2 (5 bases). This CDR3 has 14 residues. The germline CDR1 and CDR2 sequences are SGHRS and YFSETQ. Trimming left V 0 bases short and J 5 bases short, with 10 bases between. The CDR3 spells CASSLEAGKDTQYF. The CDR3 nucleotides read TGCGCCAGCAGCTTGGAGGCGGGCAAAGATACGCAGTATTTT.

For this clone: The sample carries other DNA sequences with the same CDR3. The chain has TRBV7-2 and TRBJ2-1; D perhaps matches TRBD1 (7 bases). V was shortened by 5 bases and J by 0 bases, with 11 bases between the two germline ends. The CDR3 is made up of 15 amino acids. Germline values: CDR1 SGHTA, CDR2 FQGNSA. The CDR3 bases are TGTGCCAGCAGCGCGGGACAGAGCTCCTACAATGAGCAGTTCTTC. Translated: CASSAGQSSYNEQFF.

The rearrangement joins TRBV29-1 to TRBJ2-5; D is ambiguous. This CDR3 has 11 amino acids. V gave up 4 bases and J gave up 4 bases, with 7 bases separating them. CDR1 is SQVTM, CDR2 ANQGSEA, per germline. The CDR3 loop reads CSVVAPETQYF. For the CDR3, the DNA is TGCAGCGTTGTAGCTCCAGAGACCCAGTACTTC.

V is TRBV5-1 and J is TRBJ2-5; D may match TRBD1 or TRBD2 (5 bases each). Trimming pared 2 bases from V and 5 bases from J, leaving 13 bases between. Germline-derived CDR1 and CDR2 are SGHRS and YFSETQ. The CDR3 spans 14 residues. The CDR3 sequence: CASSFPLEGETQYF. In DNA, the CDR3 is TGCGCCAGCAGCTTTCCCCTCGAGGGGGAGACCCAGTACTTC.

The genes are TRBV5-4 and TRBJ2-5; TRBD2 is a possible D gene (6 bases). CDR1 SGHNT and CDR2 YYREEE come from the germline V gene (reference sequence). V lost 3 bases and J 4 bases, leaving 13 bases between the germline ends. This CDR3 spans 14 amino acids. As DNA, the CDR3 is TGTGCCAGCAGCTCCGGGGGTTGGGGAGAGACCCAGTACTTC. This encodes CASSSGGWGETQYF.

J is TRBJ2-6 and V is TRBV29-1; a possible D gene is TRBD2 (6 bases). V was trimmed by 5 bases and J by 2 bases, leaving 10 bases between them. The CDR3 totals 14 residues. In germline, CDR1 is SQVTM, CDR2 ANQGSEA. As DNA, the CDR3 is TGCAGCGTTATGGGGGGAACTGGGGCCAACGTCCTGACTTTC. Its translation is CSVMGGTGANVLTF.

This clone was seen more than once but under ten times. J is TRBJ1-2 and V is TRBV29-1, with D unresolved. This CDR3 is 13 amino acids long. From germline, CDR1 is SQVTM and CDR2 ANQGSEA. The V and J ends lost 4 bases and 3 bases respectively, with 12 bases between them. CDR3 protein: CSVGGPADYGYTF. CDR3 coding DNA: TGCAGCGTTGGGGGTCCCGCAGACTATGGCTACACCTTC.

The chain couples TRBV30 to TRBJ2-7; possibly TRBD2 for D (6 bases). The germline CDR1 and CDR2 sequences are GTSNPN and SVGIG (reference sequence). V was pared by 2 bases and J by 5 bases, with 16 bases between. The CDR3 is made up of 14 amino acids. CDR3 nucleotide sequence: TGTGCCTGGAGTCCGGGAGCCAAGAGCCACGAGCAGTACTTC. It encodes CAWSPGAKSHEQYF. Complete variable domain (other parts from reference TRBV30 and TRBJ2-7): SQTIHQWPATLVQPVGSPLSLECTVEGTSNPNLYWYRQAAGRGLQLLFYSVGIGQISSEVPQNLSASRPQDRQFILSSKKLLLSDSGFYLCAWSPGAKSHEQYFGPGTRLTVT.

The rearrangement links TRBV7-9 to TRBJ2-5; D perhaps matches TRBD2 (5 bases). V was trimmed by 5 bases and J by 2 bases, leaving 12 bases between them. Germline loops: CDR1 SEHNR, CDR2 FQNEAQ (reference sequence). This CDR3 has 14 amino acids. For the CDR3, the DNA is TGTGCCAGCAGCCCCGGACTGATACAAGAGACCCAGTACTTC. This translates into CASSPGLIQETQYF. Looking up the rest from reference TRBV7-9 and TRBJ2-5 gives the full variable domain: DTGVSQNPRHKITKRGQNVTFRCDPISEHNRLYWYRQTLGQGPEFLTYFQNEAQLEKSRLLSDRFSAERPKGSFSTLEIQRTEQGDSAMYLCASSPGLIQETQYFGPGTRLLVL.

The chain carries TRBV15 and TRBJ2-3; 8 nucleotides align to TRBD1. V dropped 3 bases and J dropped 4; count of bases not matched to a gene: 12. The CDR3 spans 17 residues. Germline lookup yields CDR1 LNHNV and CDR2 YYDKDF (reference sequence). The CDR3 spells CATSSKTGAFRADTQYF. Written as DNA, the CDR3 is TGTGCCACCAGCAGTAAGACAGGGGCCTTTCGGGCAGATACGCAGTATTTT.

The chain combines TRBV27 with TRBJ2-3; tentative D call: TRBD2 (6 bases). V was trimmed by 5 bases and J by 11 bases, leaving 14 bases between them. Germline assignment: CDR1 MNHEY and CDR2 SMNVEV (reference sequence). This CDR3 is built from 12 residues. CDR3 bases: TGTGCCAGCAGTCCCACAAGGGACTGGCAGTATTTT. This sequence encodes CASSPTRDWQYF.

V and J are TRBV30 and TRBJ2-3; 11 positions agree with TRBD2. The germline V gene encodes CDR1 GTSNPN and CDR2 SVGIG (reference sequence). The CDR3 is 15 amino acids. V lost 5 bases to trimming and J lost 2 bases; unmatched junction nucleotides: 6. Here the CDR3 reads CAWGLGLADTDTQYF. In DNA, the CDR3 is TGTGCCTGGGGGTTGGGACTAGCGGACACAGATACGCAGTATTTT.

About this clone: The same CDR3 arises from other DNA sequences in this sample as well. The CDR3, as DNA: TGTGCCTGGAGTGTACGGCGGGGGTCCTACAATGAGCAGTTCTTC. Encoded protein: CAWSVRRGSYNEQFF. The gene calls are TRBV30 and TRBJ2-1, with 7 bases identical to TRBD2. The CDR3 sequence is 15 residues long. Per germline, CDR1 GTSNPN and CDR2 SVGIG (reference sequence). V was clipped by 0 bases and J by 1 base; unmatched bases: 3.

The chain has TRBV5-1 and TRBJ2-7, with D uncertain. This CDR3 spans 10 amino acids. Germline CDR1 is SGHRS and CDR2 is YFSETQ. Trimming stripped 2 bases from V and 6 bases from J, with 3 bases between. The DNA of the CDR3 is TGCGCCAGCAGCTTCTTCGAGCAGTACTTC. Amino acid sequence: CASSFFEQYF.

J is TRBJ2-4 and V is TRBV4-2; D call uncertain. Trimming pared 1 base from V and 0 bases from J, leaving 10 bases between. This CDR3 is built from 16 residues. Germline-derived CDR1 and CDR2 are LGHNA and YNFKEQ. CDR3 loop: CASSQVTILAKNIQYF. In DNA, the CDR3 is TGTGCCAGCAGCCAAGTGACGATACTAGCCAAAAACATTCAGTACTTC.

The chain combines TRBV27 with TRBJ1-5; TRBD1 is a possible D gene (5 bases). Deletions cut 5 bases from V and 2 bases from J, with 10 bases between. Per the germline V gene, CDR1 is MNHEY and CDR2 is SMNVEV (reference sequence). This CDR3 has 14 residues. Here the CDR3 DNA reads TGTGCCAGCAGTCCGGGACTGGGCAATCAGCCCCAGCATTTT. Protein product: CASSPGLGNQPQHF.

This clone has just one count. The V gene is TRBV4-2, the J gene TRBJ2-1, with D possibly matching TRBD2 (5 bases). This CDR3 is built from 15 residues. V lost 0 bases and J 2 bases, leaving 8 bases between the germline ends. Germline CDR1 is LGHNA and CDR2 is YNFKEQ. The CDR3 nucleotides read TGTGCCAGCAGCCAAGATCCGGGAACCTACAATGAGCAGTTCTTC. This encodes CASSQDPGTYNEQFF.

The genes are TRBV7-2 and TRBJ2-1; D not resolved. Germline CDR1 reads SGHTA; CDR2 reads FQGNSA. V gave up 6 bases and J gave up 8 bases, with 14 bases separating them. This CDR3 spans 13 amino acids. The CDR3 DNA reads as TGTGCCAGCAGTCGCCGGGCTCACGATGAGCAGTTCTTC. It specifies CASSRRAHDEQFF.

This clone was counted a few times. J is TRBJ2-1 and V is TRBV20-1; no definite D call. The CDR3 is made up of 11 amino acids. In germline, CDR1 is DFQATT, CDR2 SNEGSKA (reference sequence). The V end lost 6 bases, the J end lost 7 bases, and 10 bases lay between the germline ends. This chain's CDR3 is CSAEPWNEQFF. DNA for the CDR3: TGCAGTGCAGAACCGTGGAATGAGCAGTTCTTC.

The chain employs TRBV25-1 and TRBJ2-3, with D possibly being TRBD2 (5 bases). Germline-derived CDR1 and CDR2 are MGHDK and SYGVNS. The CDR3 is 15 amino acids. Between the trimmed V and J ends, which lost 3 bases and 7 bases, there was a span of 17 bases. This chain's CDR3 is CASSERGFIRNTQYF. Written as DNA, the CDR3 is TGTGCCAGCAGTGAGAGAGGGTTTATAAGGAATACGCAGTATTTT.

The V call is TRBV29-1, the J call TRBJ1-2; D gene unclear. V shed 0 bases and J shed 7 bases, with 12 bases lying between them. CDR1 and CDR2 from the germline V gene are SQVTM and ANQGSEA. The CDR3 covers 13 residues. The CDR3 loop is CSVEDRLDVGYTF. CDR3 in DNA: TGCAGCGTTGAAGATCGGTTAGACGTTGGCTACACCTTC.

CDR3 protein: CATGRSGRDQETQYF. Written as DNA, the CDR3 is TGTGCCACCGGGCGGAGCGGGAGAGACCAAGAGACCCAGTACTTC. The rearrangement joins TRBV10-3 to TRBJ2-5, with 8 bases fitting TRBD2. The V and J ends lost 10 bases and 0 bases, in that order; junction bases with no gene match: 10. The CDR3 sequence is 15 residues long. Germline-derived CDR1 and CDR2 are ENHRY and SYGVKD.

The sample holds a few counts of this clone. V usage is TRBV19 and J usage is TRBJ2-1; D is possibly TRBD1 (6 bases). This CDR3 has 15 residues. Trimming removed 0 bases from V and 6 bases from J, with 12 bases in between. Germline-derived CDR1 and CDR2 are LNHDA and SQIVND (reference sequence). CDR3 sequence reads: CASSIDQDRSNEQFF. CDR3 coding DNA: TGTGCCAGTAGTATAGACCAGGACAGAAGCAATGAGCAGTTCTTC.

The rearrangement joins TRBV30 to TRBJ1-5; no reliable D call. Germline V gene sequence: CDR1 GTSNPN, CDR2 SVGIG (reference sequence). V lost 0 bases and J lost 5, with 11 bases in between. The CDR3 extends over 14 amino acids. The CDR3 coding sequence is TGTGCCTGGAGTGTACTCTGGGGAGATCAGCCCCAGCATTTT. Its translation is CAWSVLWGDQPQHF.

The chain is built from TRBV13 and TRBJ2-1; D gene uncertain. The V gene lost 3 bases and the J gene lost 6 bases, with 9 bases spanning the gap. The germline V gene has CDR1 PRHDT and CDR2 FYEKMQ (reference sequence). The CDR3 loop spans 13 amino acids. CDR3 coding DNA: TGTGCCAGCAGCTTGGACCGACGCAATGAGCAGTTCTTC. Its translation: CASSLDRRNEQFF.